This T cell receptor beta chain stems from a study of Ad26.COV2.S vaccination and SARS-CoV-2 variants. Study background: The study gave Ad26.COV2.S intramuscularly, once or twice 56 days apart.

The table came from immunoSEQ multiplex PCR; TCRdb's copy has only in-frame clones and leaves some out. The table includes about 350,000 clones, 70% to 90% detected once. This sample's treatment: about 20 received Ad26.COV2.S at low or high dose, single or two shots; about 5 received placebo; per-sample allocation not given. Material that was analyzed had been drawn on day 63 after the first vaccine or placebo injection. This Boston cohort included adults aged 18-55 years. Here the sequenced sample was peripheral blood, taken in a trial of Ad26.COV2.S vaccine versus placebo. This TCR came from a person aged 18-65 years who received the Ad26.COV2.S COVID-19 vaccine or a placebo.

CDR3 region: CASSLGGLWTEAFF. CDR3 bases: TGTGCCAGCAGCTTAGGGGGGCTATGGACTGAAGCTTTCTTT. The genes are TRBV7-8 and TRBJ1-1; D perhaps matches TRBD1 (6 bases). CDR1 and CDR2 from the germline V gene are SGHVS and FQNEAQ. Deletions cut 1 base from V and 5 bases from J, with 11 bases between. The CDR3 spans 14 residues.